This T cell receptor (beta chain) is from a study of blood T cell repertoires in COVID-19. Study in general: The United States, Italy and Spain supplied acute and convalescent COVID-19 samples. PBMCs, B-cell-depleted T cells, or T cells were the source of the cDNA or gDNA that made up the material.

In the authors' workflow: The assay estimated nucleated cells by amplifying reference gene primers. Assay: immunoSEQ multiplex PCR; the TCRdb copy retains only in-frame clones and omits some. V, J and clone size are taken as reported in that table, and D and trimming were inferred from the DNA itself. Counted here are approximately 28,000 clones, approximately 66% occurring once; the ten biggest clones make up approximately 7%. The CDR3 loop spans 18 amino acids. The V and J ends lost 6 bases and 1 base, in that order; junction bases with no gene match: 11. The germline gives CDR1 MGHDK, CDR2 SYGVNS.

This TCR was recovered from a man aged 60 to 75 with active or convalescent COVID-19. The chain recombines TRBV25-1 with TRBJ2-2, with 10 bases that match TRBD1. Sequencing was performed on peripheral blood. The CDR3 region has the DNA TGTGCCAGCAGCAAGGGTGTCCGGACAGGGGGGAACACCGGGGAGCTGTTTTTT. Residues: CASSKGVRTGGNTGELFF.